This TCR beta chain was recovered during a study of cytomegalovirus exposure and HLA in healthy donors. Findings and limits, study-wide: Among donors in an Asian-associated ancestry cluster, a later analysis reportedly found fewer N-insertions than the approximately 670-donor mean. Presence/absence results assume similar sequencing depth per donor, which may not hold. In a later analysis, TCR association rates varied by HLA locus: DRB1 most, HLA-C fewest.

Germline CDR1 is SGDLS and CDR2 is YYNGEE. Trimming left V 2 bases short and J 1 base short, with 6 bases between. The CDR3 has 14 residues. To note about this clone: Its antigen is still unknown.

The PCR used 60 Vbeta and 13 Jbeta primers. The protocol was immunoSEQ multiplex PCR, while the TCRdb copy is restricted to in-frame clones and leaves out a portion. This sample carries 120,000 to 150,000 clones, 79% of them seen once, and the ten largest clones take roughly 0.87%. The origin of this receptor is a man aged 18-30 years in good health and CMV-seronegative. The gene calls are TRBV9 and TRBJ2-2, with a possible D match to TRBD2 (6 bases). The specimen was PBMCs. The CDR3: CASSVGGNTGELFF. The DNA for the CDR3 is TGTGCCAGCAGCGTGGGGGGGAACACCGGGGAGCTGTTTTTT.